Shown below are 32 T cell receptor beta chains from a single sample sequenced in a study of cytomegalovirus exposure and HLA in healthy donors. It was with 60 Vbeta and 13 Jbeta primers that the PCR ran. Method: immunoSEQ multiplex PCR; TCRdb's copy keeps in-frame clones and lacks some. The table lists about 93,000 clones, approximately 64% of them singletons, with about 5.5% in the top ten. The sample taken for sequencing was PBMCs. Receptors were obtained from a boy under 18 in good health and CMV-seropositive.

The chain uses TRBV30 and TRBJ1-2, with D uncertain. V gave up 4 bases and J gave up 7 bases, with 19 bases separating them. CDR1 is GTSNPN and CDR2 is SVGIG in the germline V gene (reference sequence). The CDR3 runs 14 residues. The CDR3 loop is CAWTRGEGFAGYTF. The CDR3, as DNA: TGTGCCTGGACCCGGGGAGAGGGCTTCGCTGGCTACACCTTC. The full variable domain, in which reference TRBV30 and TRBJ1-2 provide the parts outside the CDR3, is SQTIHQWPATLVQPVGSPLSLECTVEGTSNPNLYWYRQAAGRGLQLLFYSVGIGQISSEVPQNLSASRPQDRQFILSSKKLLLSDSGFYLCAWTRGEGFAGYTFGSGTRLTVV.

The chain recombines TRBV7-9 with TRBJ1-1, with a tentative D call TRBD1 (5 bases). The CDR3 covers 13 residues. CDR1 and CDR2 from the germline V gene are SEHNR and FQNEAQ (reference sequence). Between the trimmed V and J ends, which lost 5 bases and 4 bases, there was a span of 11 bases. CDR3 in DNA: TGTGCCAGCAGCGAACAGGATATCACTGAAGCTTTCTTT. This encodes CASSEQDITEAFF.

This clone was counted only a few times. The chain has TRBV5-1 and TRBJ2-2; 9 bases are shared with TRBD1. CDR3 length equals 18 residues. Germline-derived CDR1 and CDR2 are SGHRS and YFSETQ. The V gene end was trimmed by 0 bases and the J gene end by 5 bases; junction bases not matched to a gene: 11. The CDR3 DNA is TGCGCCAGCAGCTTGGTGGTGATGAACAGGGGGCGGACCGGGGAGCTGTTTTTT. Translation gives CASSLVVMNRGRTGELFF.

A word on this clone: One junction end disagrees with the germline gene, perhaps due to a read error. CDR3 nucleotides: TGTGCCAGCAGCTACCTCGGACAGGTATCGGGCGGCTACCCCTTC. Residues: CASSYLGQVSGGYPF. The chain carries TRBV7-9 and TRBJ1-2; 7 bases are a match to TRBD1. Germline lookup yields CDR1 SEHNR and CDR2 FQNEAQ (reference sequence). The CDR3 runs to 15 residues.

This chain connects TRBV9 to TRBJ2-1; possible D gene TRBD2, 6 bases. V shed 3 bases and J shed 3 bases, with 7 bases lying between them. CDR1 SGDLS and CDR2 YYNGEE come from the germline V gene. CDR3 length equals 13 residues. In DNA, the CDR3 is TGTGCCAGCAGCGCCGGGGGCTACAATGAGCAGTTCTTC. Protein: CASSAGGYNEQFF. The whole variable domain, filled in from reference TRBV9 and TRBJ2-1, reads DSGVTQTPKHLITATGQRVTLRCSPRSGDLSVYWYQQSLDQGLQFLIQYYNGEERAKGNILERFSAQQFPDLHSELNLSSLELGDSALYFCASSAGGYNEQFFGPGTRLTVL.

The V and J genes are TRBV7-3 and TRBJ2-7; D ambiguous. CDR3 length: 15 amino acids. V dropped 1 base and J dropped 3 bases, with 13 bases sitting between them. Germline CDR1 reads SGHTA; CDR2 reads FQGTGA. CDR3 sequence: CASSLNGDPGYEQYF. As DNA, the CDR3 is TGTGCCAGCAGCTTAAACGGAGACCCCGGCTACGAGCAGTACTTC.

Only a few counts were recorded for this clone. V and J are TRBV6-1 and TRBJ1-1; a weak D match, TRBD1 (6 bases). CDR1 is MNHNS and CDR2 is SASEGT in the germline V gene. This CDR3 region has 15 residues. Trimming took 2 bases from V and 0 from J, leaving 10 bases between them. The CDR3 region has the DNA TGTGCCAGCAGTGAATTCAGGGGACTGAACACTGAAGCTTTCTTT. The encoded protein is CASSEFRGLNTEAFF.

The rearrangement uses TRBV18 and TRBJ2-3; TRBD2 might be the D (5 bases). The CDR3 spans 16 residues. V dropped 3 bases and J dropped 1 base, with 14 bases sitting between them. Germline CDR1 is KGHSH and CDR2 is LQKENI. CDR3 sequence (DNA): TGTGCCAGCTCACCCCTCGGACTCAGTGGCACAGATACGCAGTATTTT. Translating it yields CASSPLGLSGTDTQYF.

The rearrangement joins TRBV4-3 to TRBJ2-7; perhaps TRBD1 as D (6 bases). The CDR3 contains 15 residues. CDR1 is LGHNA, CDR2 YSLEER, per germline. Between the trimmed V and J ends, which lost 0 bases and 2 bases, there was a span of 11 bases. This CDR3 reads CASSQERDKPYEQYF. The CDR3 DNA sequence: TGCGCCAGCAGCCAAGAAAGGGACAAACCCTACGAGCAGTACTTC.

CDR3 in DNA: TGCGCCAGCGCTGGGGAACTAGCGGGAACCTTCCCCTACGAGCAGTACTTC. Translation: CASAGELAGTFPYEQYF. The chain recombines TRBV10-2 with TRBJ2-7, with 10 bases aligning to TRBD2. The junction had 15 bases not matched to a gene; V was cut back by 8 bases and J by 2 bases. This CDR3 is 17 amino acids long. CDR1 is WSHSY, CDR2 SAAADI, per germline.

The chain combines TRBV6-1 with TRBJ1-5; D is undetermined. Trimming stripped 2 bases from V and 3 bases from J, with 11 bases between. The germline gives CDR1 MNHNS, CDR2 SASEGT. The CDR3 sequence is 15 residues long. CDR3 sequence: CASSESSPTNQPQHF. The CDR3 coding sequence is TGTGCCAGCAGTGAATCGTCCCCTACCAATCAGCCCCAGCATTTT.

The CDR3 loop is CASSLQGTTPSEQYF. The CDR3 nucleotides are TGTGCCAGCAGCTTACAGGGGACTACCCCCTCCGAGCAGTACTTC. The chain joins TRBV7-3 to TRBJ2-7; perhaps TRBD2 as D (7 bases). The germline V gene encodes CDR1 SGHTA and CDR2 FQGTGA. CDR3 size: 15 residues. Trimming pared 2 bases from V and 6 bases from J, leaving 17 bases between.

In this sample, this clone turned up once. The V and J genes are TRBV27 and TRBJ2-1; a weak D match, TRBD1 (6 bases). CDR3 length: 15 amino acids. Per the germline V gene, CDR1 is MNHEY and CDR2 is SMNVEV (reference sequence). The V and J ends lost 5 bases and 4 bases respectively, with 15 bases between them. CDR3 in DNA: TGTGCCAGCAGTACCATCGGGACACCTTACAATGAGCAGTTCTTC. This encodes CASSTIGTPYNEQFF.

This clone was detected a few times. V usage is TRBV10-2 and J usage is TRBJ2-7, with a possible D match to TRBD2 (6 bases). Looked up from germline, CDR1 is WSHSY and CDR2 is SAAADI. This CDR3 comprises 14 residues. The V end lost 8 bases, the J end lost 6 bases, and 20 bases lay between the germline ends. CDR3 amino acids: CASVMGGEGLEQYF. For the CDR3, the DNA is TGCGCCAGCGTTATGGGCGGGGAAGGGCTCGAGCAGTACTTC.

The rearrangement links TRBV29-1 to TRBJ2-7; D may be TRBD2 (6 bases). CDR1 is SQVTM, CDR2 ANQGSEA, per germline. The V end was cut by 6 bases, the J end by 7 bases, with 19 bases between. The CDR3 covers 13 residues. Here the CDR3 DNA reads TGCAGCGTCAGCAGGGACGGCGGAGGGGAGCAGTACTTC. Amino acid sequence: CSVSRDGGGEQYF.

About this clone itself: Within the sample, other DNA sequences also encode this same CDR3. CDR3: CASSYSNTVNEKLFF. The CDR3 coding sequence is TGTGCCAGCAGTTATTCGAATACAGTGAATGAAAAACTGTTTTTT. This chain connects TRBV6-6 to TRBJ1-4; D not resolved. V gave up 3 bases and J gave up 5 bases, with 13 bases separating them. The CDR3 is 15 amino acids. CDR1 and CDR2 from the germline V gene are MNHNY and SVGAGI (reference sequence).

The chain couples TRBV18 to TRBJ2-3; D is ambiguous. Germline values: CDR1 KGHSH, CDR2 LQKENI. V was shortened by 0 bases and J by 0 bases, with 16 bases between the two germline ends. The CDR3 has 18 residues. The CDR3 protein is CASSPPSSNLISTDTQYF. The CDR3 nucleotides read TGTGCCAGCTCACCACCGAGTTCTAACCTGATAAGCACAGATACGCAGTATTTT.

The genes are TRBV6-6 and TRBJ2-4; D possibly corresponds to TRBD2 (6 bases). V lost 0 bases and J 8 bases, leaving 8 bases between the germline ends. CDR3 length: 13 amino acids. The germline gives CDR1 MNHNY, CDR2 SVGAGI (reference sequence). The DNA for the CDR3 is TGTGCCAGCAGTTACTCGGGGGAGGACATTCAGTACTTC. This encodes CASSYSGEDIQYF.

Notes on this clone: One junction end disagrees with the germline gene, perhaps due to a read error. The chain combines TRBV27 with TRBJ1-5, with 7 bases identical to TRBD1. This CDR3 comprises 14 residues. Germline loops: CDR1 MNHEY, CDR2 SMNVEV (reference sequence). This CDR3 is CASTLRTGWQPQHF. The CDR3 DNA reads as TGTGCCAGCACTTTACGGACAGGCTGGCAGCCCCAGCATTTT.

This rearrangement joins TRBV6-5 to TRBJ2-1; D unclear. Trimming removed 2 bases at V and 6 bases at J, with 8 bases between. The CDR3 extends over 13 amino acids. Germline assignment: CDR1 MNHEY and CDR2 SVGAGI. In DNA form, the CDR3 reads TGTGCCAGCAGTTACGGCCGCGGCAATGAGCAGTTCTTC. Its protein is CASSYGRGNEQFF.

V gene TRBV2 combines with J gene TRBJ2-5; no firm D call. The closer fit of TRBJ2-7 to the DNA end suggests the J call may be wrong. The CDR3 runs to 12 residues. Looked up from germline, CDR1 is SNHLY and CDR2 is FYNNEI. CDR3 DNA sequence: TGTGCCAGCAGAGAGGCCTCCTACGAGCAGTACTTC. This encodes CASREASYEQYF.

The chain carries TRBV12-5 and TRBJ2-2; 7 bases are shared with TRBD2. The CDR3 is 16 amino acids. V was pared by 3 bases and J by 6 bases, with 10 bases of the junction left unmatched. Germline V gene lookup returns CDR1 LGHNT and CDR2 FRNRAP. In nucleotides, the CDR3 is TGTGCTAGTGGTTTCTCCCCTACGGGGGGAGCCGGGGAGCTGTTTTTT. Its protein product is CASGFSPTGGAGELFF.

The genes are TRBV6-6 and TRBJ2-2; the match to TRBD2 covers 8 bases. The CDR3 runs to 14 residues. V trimming: 4 bases; J trimming: 8 bases; junction bases outside the gene matches: 6. Looked up from germline, CDR1 is MNHNY and CDR2 is SVGAGI (reference sequence). This CDR3 is CASSSSGGSGELFF. The CDR3 bases are TGTGCCAGCAGTTCCAGCGGGGGCTCTGGGGAGCTGTTTTTT.

The rearrangement links TRBV21-1 to TRBJ1-6; the table's D call TRBD1 went unverified against the DNA. TRBV21-1 is described as a pseudogene. This CDR3 comprises 16 residues. CDR3 DNA: TGTGCCAGCAGCCCCCGGGACAGGGCACGTTGGATTCCCCTCCACTTT. Its translation: CASSPRDRARWIPLHF.

This clone appeared a few times. The chain combines TRBV29-1 with TRBJ2-7, with D uncertain. The CDR3 runs to 13 residues. Germline CDR1 SQVTM, CDR2 ANQGSEA. The V end was cut by 3 bases, the J end by 0 bases, with 9 bases between. The CDR3, as DNA: TGCAGCGTTGAGAAGACAAGCTCCTACGAGCAGTACTTC. Its protein is CSVEKTSSYEQYF.

This clone was counted between two and nine times. V usage is TRBV5-4 and J usage is TRBJ2-2; TRBD1 is a possible D gene (6 bases). V was trimmed by 0 bases and J by 4 bases, leaving 10 bases between them. This CDR3 region has 15 residues. Germline V gene data show CDR1 as SGHNT and CDR2 as YYREEE (reference sequence). CDR3 DNA: TGTGCCAGCAGCTTGGCGGGACAACTCACCGGGGAGCTGTTTTTT. This gives the protein CASSLAGQLTGELFF.

The J gene is TRBJ2-7, the V gene TRBV4-1; D is perhaps TRBD1 (6 bases). The length of the CDR3 is 17 residues. The V gene's germline CDR1 is MGHRA and CDR2 YSYEKL. Trimming took 1 base from V and 7 from J, leaving 23 bases between them. CDR3 amino acids: CASSQVGLRDTLREQYF. Written as DNA, the CDR3 is TGCGCCAGCAGCCAAGTAGGCCTCCGGGACACCCTTCGGGAGCAGTACTTC.

Only a few counts were recorded for this clone. This sequence joins TRBV9 and TRBJ2-7; possible D gene TRBD1, 6 bases. Germline CDR1 and CDR2: SGDLS and YYNGEE. This CDR3 is 15 amino acids long. V gave up 0 bases and J gave up 5 bases, with 15 bases separating them. The CDR3 DNA reads TGTGCCAGCAGCGTAGAGCCACAGGGACAAAACGAGCAGTACTTC. This gives the protein CASSVEPQGQNEQYF.

Details on this clone: Relative to the germline gene, one junction end is altered; a read error may explain this. This chain connects TRBV25-1 to TRBJ1-6, with D unclear. There are 14 residues in the CDR3. Germline CDR1 and CDR2: MGHDK and SYGVNS. In DNA, the CDR3 is TGTGCCAGCGGACGGACCGGGGAAAATTCACCCCTCAACTTT. It is translated as CASGRTGENSPLNF.

This clone came up once. This chain joins TRBV4-1 and TRBJ2-5; TRBD1 might be the D (5 bases). The V gene lost 1 base and the J gene lost 4 bases, with 13 bases spanning the gap. The length of the CDR3 is 15 residues. CDR1 and CDR2 (germline): MGHRA, YSYEKL. In DNA, the CDR3 is TGCGCCAGCAGCCAAGGGGGTTGGGGCGGAGAGACCCAGTACTTC. Protein product: CASSQGGWGGETQYF.

This clone was observed a few times. The rearrangement uses TRBV6-1 and TRBJ1-1, with 8 bases lining up with TRBD1. Germline V gene data show CDR1 as MNHNS and CDR2 as SASEGT. Losses at the gene ends were 6 bases for V and 4 bases for J; bases not matched to a gene: 7. This CDR3 comprises 14 residues. In DNA, the CDR3 is TGTGCCAGCAGGGGCAGGGGGCTGGCCACTGAAGCTTTCTTT. It codes for CASRGRGLATEAFF.

This clone was counted only a few times. The rearrangement joins TRBV5-1 to TRBJ1-6, with 8 bases identical to TRBD1. CDR3 length equals 15 residues. CDR1 is SGHRS, CDR2 YFSETQ, per germline. Trimming took 2 bases from V and 6 from J; bases not matched to a gene: 4. Here the CDR3 reads CASSFVGQGNSPLHF. CDR3 in DNA: TGCGCCAGCAGCTTCGTAGGACAGGGTAATTCACCCCTCCACTTT.